Following are 4 T cell receptor beta chains from one sample sequenced in a study of T cell clonality in common variable immunodeficiency. Measured with immunoSEQ multiplex PCR; TCRdb has only the in-frame clones, and not every one. This sample has roughly 34,000 clones, each found more than once. Sequenced material: peripheral blood mononuclear cells. The receptors derive from a person between 18 and 75 years old in good health.

There are many counts of this clone. The sequenced fragment ends 3 residues before the CDR3 boundary, so the rest is inferred from the germline J gene. The rearrangement joins TRBV7-2 to TRBJ2-2, with a weak D call TRBD1 (6 bases). The germline V gene has CDR1 SGHTA and CDR2 FQGNSA. The V end was cut by 5 bases, the J end by 4 bases, with 14 bases between. CDR3 length: 15 residues. The DNA read from the CDR3 is TGTGCCAGCAGCCTCAACAGGGTCAGCACCGGGGAG. Translated, it gives CASSLNRVSTGE. The whole CDR3 is CASSLNRVSTGELFF. The full variable domain, rest sourced from reference TRBV7-2 and TRBJ2-2, is GAGVSQSPSNKVTEKGKDVELRCDPISGHTALYWYRQSLGQGLEFLIYFQGNSAPDKSGLPSDRFSAERTGGSVSTLTIQRTQQEDSAVYLCASSLNRVSTGELFFGEGSRLTVL.

Ten or more counts support this clone. The read is 3 residues too short to cover the CDR3 end, so that end is filled in from the germline J gene. The chain has TRBV20-1 and TRBJ2-7; D might be TRBD1 (5 bases). The length of the CDR3 is 13 residues. Germline V lookup: CDR1 DFQATT, CDR2 SNEGSKA (reference sequence). Trimming removed 5 bases from V and 2 bases from J, with 13 bases in between. The CDR3 region is CSAVDTSAYEQYF. The CDR3 bases that were read are TGCAGTGCTGTGGACACTTCTGCCTACGAG.

This clone was observed at least ten times. The CDR3 end is not reached by the read, which stops 3 residues before it; the germline J gene fills it in. This chain joins TRBV28 and TRBJ2-7; weak D call: TRBD2 (6 bases). Germline lookup yields CDR1 MDHEN and CDR2 SYDVKM. This CDR3 contains 13 residues. The V end lost 2 bases, the J end lost 6 bases, and 11 bases lay between the germline ends. The DNA read from the CDR3 is TGTGCCAGCAGTTTAAGGGACTTTTTCGAG. It translates to CASSLRDFFE. The whole CDR3 is CASSLRDFFEQYF.

In its sample, this clone was seen many times. The covered CDR3 bases are TGTGCCAGCAGCCCTGCTCCTAGCGGGAGACCCCTGACC. It encodes CASSPAPSGRPLT. The whole CDR3 protein reads CASSPAPSGRPLTQYF. The chain uses TRBV28 and TRBJ2-5; TRBD2 matches 10 bases. The read gets to within 3 residues of the CDR3 end, and the germline J gene fills in the rest. This CDR3 comprises 16 residues. The V segment lost 6 bases and the J segment 7 bases; nucleotides outside the gene matches: 14. Germline CDR1 reads MDHEN; CDR2 reads SYDVKM.